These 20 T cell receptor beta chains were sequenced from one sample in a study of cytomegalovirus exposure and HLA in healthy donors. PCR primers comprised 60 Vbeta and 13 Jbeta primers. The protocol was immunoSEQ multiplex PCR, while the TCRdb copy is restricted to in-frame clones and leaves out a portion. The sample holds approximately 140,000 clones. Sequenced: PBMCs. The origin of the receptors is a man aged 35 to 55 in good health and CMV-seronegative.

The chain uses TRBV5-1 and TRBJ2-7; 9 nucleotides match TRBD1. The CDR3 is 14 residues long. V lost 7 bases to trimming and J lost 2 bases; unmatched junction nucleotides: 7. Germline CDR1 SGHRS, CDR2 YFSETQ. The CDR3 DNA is TGCGCCAGCGGACCGGGACAGGGTCCCTACGAGCAGTACTTC. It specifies CASGPGQGPYEQYF.

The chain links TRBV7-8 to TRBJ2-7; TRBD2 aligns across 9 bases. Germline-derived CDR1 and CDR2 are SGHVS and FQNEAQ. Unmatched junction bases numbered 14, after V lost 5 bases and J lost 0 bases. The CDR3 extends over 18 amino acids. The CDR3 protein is CASSLRWASGVPSYEQYF. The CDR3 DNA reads TGTGCCAGCAGCCTCAGATGGGCTAGCGGGGTACCCTCCTACGAGCAGTACTTC.

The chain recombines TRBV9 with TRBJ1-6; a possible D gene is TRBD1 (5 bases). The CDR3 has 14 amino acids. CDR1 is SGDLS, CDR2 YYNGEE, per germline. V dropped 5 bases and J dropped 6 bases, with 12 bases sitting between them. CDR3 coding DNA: TGTGCCAGCAGGCAGGGCCTTTCTAATTCACCCCTCCACTTT. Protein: CASRQGLSNSPLHF.

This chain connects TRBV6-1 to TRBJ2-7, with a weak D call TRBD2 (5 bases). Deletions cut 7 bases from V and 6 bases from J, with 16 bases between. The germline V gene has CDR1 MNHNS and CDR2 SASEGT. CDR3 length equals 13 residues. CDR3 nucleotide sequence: TGTGCCAGCATGGCCGGGGTTTACGCCGAGCAGTACTTC. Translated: CASMAGVYAEQYF.

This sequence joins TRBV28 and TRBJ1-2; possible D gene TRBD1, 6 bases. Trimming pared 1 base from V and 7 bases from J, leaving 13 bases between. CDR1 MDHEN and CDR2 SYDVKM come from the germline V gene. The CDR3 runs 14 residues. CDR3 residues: CASSLYLQGVGYTF. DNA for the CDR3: TGTGCCAGCAGTTTATACCTACAGGGAGTTGGCTACACCTTC.

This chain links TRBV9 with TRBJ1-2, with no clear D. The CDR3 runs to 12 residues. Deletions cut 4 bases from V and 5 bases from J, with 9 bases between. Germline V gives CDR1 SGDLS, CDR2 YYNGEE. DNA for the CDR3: TGTGCCAGCAGCCCCGGGTCTTATGGCTACACCTTC. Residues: CASSPGSYGYTF.

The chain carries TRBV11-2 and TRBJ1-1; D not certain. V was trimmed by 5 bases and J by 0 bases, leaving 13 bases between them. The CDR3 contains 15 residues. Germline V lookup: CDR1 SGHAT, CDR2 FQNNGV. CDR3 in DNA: TGTGCCAGCAGCCGCACCGGGTTAATGAACACTGAAGCTTTCTTT. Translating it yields CASSRTGLMNTEAFF.

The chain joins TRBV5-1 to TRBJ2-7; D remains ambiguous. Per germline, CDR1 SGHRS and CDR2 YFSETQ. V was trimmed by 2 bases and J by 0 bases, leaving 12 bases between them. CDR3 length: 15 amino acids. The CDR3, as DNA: TGCGCCAGCAGCTTTTTACCTTGGAGCTCCTACGAGCAGTACTTC. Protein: CASSFLPWSSYEQYF. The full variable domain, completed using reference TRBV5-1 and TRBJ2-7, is KAGVTQTPRYLIKTRGQQVTLSCSPISGHRSVSWYQQTPGQGLQFLFEYFSETQRNKGNFPGRFSGRQFSNSRSEMNVSTLELGDSALYLCASSFLPWSSYEQYFGPGTRLTVT.

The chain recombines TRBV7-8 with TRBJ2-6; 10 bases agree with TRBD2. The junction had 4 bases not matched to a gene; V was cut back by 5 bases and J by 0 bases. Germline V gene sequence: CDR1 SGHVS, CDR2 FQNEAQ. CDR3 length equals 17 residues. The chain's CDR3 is CASSLRTSGSGANVLTF. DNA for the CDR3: TGTGCCAGCAGCCTAAGGACTAGCGGCTCTGGGGCCAACGTCCTGACTTTC.

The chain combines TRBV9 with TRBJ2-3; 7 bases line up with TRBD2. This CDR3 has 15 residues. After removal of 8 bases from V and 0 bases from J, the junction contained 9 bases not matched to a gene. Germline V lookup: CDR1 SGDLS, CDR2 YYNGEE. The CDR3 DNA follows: TGTGCCAGTGGGGACTATGGGCGGAGCACAGATACGCAGTATTTT. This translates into CASGDYGRSTDTQYF.

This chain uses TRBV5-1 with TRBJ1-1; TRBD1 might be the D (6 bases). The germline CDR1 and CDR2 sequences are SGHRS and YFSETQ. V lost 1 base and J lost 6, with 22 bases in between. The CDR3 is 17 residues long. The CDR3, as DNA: TGCGCCAGCAGCTTGATAATCACAGGGATCCCCGGCTCTGAAGCTTTCTTT. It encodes CASSLIITGIPGSEAFF.

In DNA, the CDR3 is TGCGCCAGCAGCCAGGTCCGAGGGACAGGGCTTGGGGACACTGAAGCTTTCTTT. Amino acids: CASSQVRGTGLGDTEAFF. The rearrangement joins TRBV4-3 to TRBJ1-1, with TRBD1 matching over 9 bases. Germline V gene lookup returns CDR1 LGHNA and CDR2 YSLEER. The CDR3 runs 18 residues. Trimming cost V 3 bases and J 3 bases; bases outside gene matches: 14.

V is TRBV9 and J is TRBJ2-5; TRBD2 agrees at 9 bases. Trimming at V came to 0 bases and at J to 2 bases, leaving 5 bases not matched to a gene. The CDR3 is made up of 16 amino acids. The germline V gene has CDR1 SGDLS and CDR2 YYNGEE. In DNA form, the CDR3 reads TGTGCCAGCAGCGTAGATAGCGGGGGCTTACAAGAGACCCAGTACTTC. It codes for CASSVDSGGLQETQYF.

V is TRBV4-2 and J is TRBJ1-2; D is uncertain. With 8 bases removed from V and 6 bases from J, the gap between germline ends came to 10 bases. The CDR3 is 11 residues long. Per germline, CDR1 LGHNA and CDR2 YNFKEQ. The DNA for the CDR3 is TGTGCCAGCCAAATCGGGGATGGCTACACCTTC. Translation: CASQIGDGYTF.

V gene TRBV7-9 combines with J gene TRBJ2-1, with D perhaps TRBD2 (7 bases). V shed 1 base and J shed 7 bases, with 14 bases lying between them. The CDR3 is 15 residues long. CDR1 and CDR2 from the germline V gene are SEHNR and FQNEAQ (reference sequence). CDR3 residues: CASSLEGGVGNEQFF. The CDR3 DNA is TGTGCCAGCAGCTTAGAGGGGGGGGTCGGTAATGAGCAGTTCTTC.

CDR3 DNA: TGTGCCAGCAGCTTCGGCAGGGGCGGGGAGACCCAGTACTTC. Protein product: CASSFGRGGETQYF. The chain has TRBV7-3 and TRBJ2-5, with TRBD1 as a possible D gene (6 bases). Germline V gene sequence: CDR1 SGHTA, CDR2 FQGTGA. The germline V and J ends were trimmed by 3 bases and 5 bases, with 13 bases remaining between them. The CDR3 is 14 amino acids.

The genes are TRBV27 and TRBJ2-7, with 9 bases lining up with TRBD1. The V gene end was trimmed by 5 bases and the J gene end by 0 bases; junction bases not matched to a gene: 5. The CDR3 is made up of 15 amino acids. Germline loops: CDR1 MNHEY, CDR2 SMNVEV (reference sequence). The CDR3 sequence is CASSAPTGGSYEQYF. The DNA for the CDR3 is TGTGCCAGCAGTGCCCCGACAGGGGGCTCCTACGAGCAGTACTTC.

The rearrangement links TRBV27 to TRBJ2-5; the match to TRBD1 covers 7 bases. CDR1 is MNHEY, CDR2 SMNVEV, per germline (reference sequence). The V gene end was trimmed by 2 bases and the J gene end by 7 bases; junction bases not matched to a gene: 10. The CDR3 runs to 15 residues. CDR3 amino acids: CASSLGGQYTGTQYF. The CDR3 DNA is TGTGCCAGCAGTTTAGGGGGACAGTATACGGGGACCCAGTACTTC.

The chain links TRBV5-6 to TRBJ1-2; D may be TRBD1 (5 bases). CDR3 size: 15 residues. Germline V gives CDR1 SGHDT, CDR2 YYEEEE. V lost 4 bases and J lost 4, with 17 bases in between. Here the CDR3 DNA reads TGTGCCAGCAGCGTAAACAGGAATTTCGGCTATGGCTACACCTTC. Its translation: CASSVNRNFGYGYTF.

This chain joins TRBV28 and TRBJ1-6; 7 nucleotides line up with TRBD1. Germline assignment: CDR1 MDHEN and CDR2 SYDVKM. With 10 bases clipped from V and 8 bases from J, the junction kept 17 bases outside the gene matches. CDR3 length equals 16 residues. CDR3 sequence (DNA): TGTGCCACCTTCCTCTTAGGCCAGGGGGAAGATTCACCCCTCCACTTT. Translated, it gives CATFLLGQGEDSPLHF.